The source of this T cell receptor (beta chain) is a study of T cell repertoires in cytomegalovirus infection. Study-wide context: Recently identified HLA-C-restricted CMV epitopes were used, and well-studied HLA-B-restricted CMV epitopes were used as well. Study-wide results and caveats: The ex vivo response was dominated by HLA-C-restricted CMV-specific TCR beta clonotypes.

In this sample, this clonotype turned up a few times. Its cognate antigen is unknown. Germline trimming cut 6 bases from V and 4 bases from J; bases unmatched to any gene: 6. This CDR3 comprises 13 residues. The V gene's germline CDR1 is MNHNY and CDR2 SVGAGI (reference sequence). Via MiXCR, TCRdb re-called the reads, giving one row per CDR3 protein. Of 650,000 to 900,000 distinct CDR3 sequences in the sample, around 29% were seen once. The clonotype comes from a human donor in good health (CMV status not recorded). Some clones in this sample may be carry-over from other donors' samples. The chain has TRBV6-6 and TRBJ2-7; 7 bases map to TRBD1. The starting material was cultured CD8+ T cells from PBMCs, obtained from culture after CMV antigen stimulation. This CDR3 is CASRRTGGYEQYF. Here the CDR3 DNA reads TGTGCCAGCAGACGGACAGGCGGTTACGAGCAGTACTTC.